This TCR beta chain was observed in a study of human T cells and chemical hapten exposure. As for the study in general: How much TCR each sample yielded varied, mostly because pooled library volumes differed slightly. General study findings and limits: High-frequency TCRs, those above 1 in 1000, stayed the same after DPC sensitization.

Time point reported: healthy volunteer bleed at 6 weeks. Total RNA was isolated from whole blood that had not been fractionated. For the library, individual cDNA molecules each received unique molecular identifiers. Per the original data handling: Samples contained a median of about 96,000 TCRs, with a range of about 23,224 to 700,000. TCRdb re-called the RACE reads with MiXCR, one entry per CDR3 protein. These V and J calls originate from TCRdb's pipeline instead of the authors' own analysis. The sample has 30,000 to 35,000 distinct CDR3 sequences, around 5.5% seen once. Trimming cost V 1 base and J 6 bases, with 13 bases left between them. The germline gives CDR1 MNHEY, CDR2 SMNVEV (reference sequence). The CDR3 spans 14 residues. This clonotype was counted ten times or more. The antigen remains unidentified.

The TCR comes from a human donor in good health. Some clones in this sample may be carry-over from other donors' samples. The V gene is TRBV27, the J gene TRBJ2-7, with D possibly TRBD1 on 7 matching bases. Sequencing used whole blood. The CDR3 DNA sequence: TGTGCCAGCAGTTTATACCAGGGGGGCTCCGAGCAGTACTTC. It yields the protein CASSLYQGGSEQYF.